This TCR beta chain was observed in a study of blood T cell repertoires in COVID-19. Libraries were prepared by immunoSEQ multiplex PCR; TCRdb keeps only in-frame clonotypes and omits some of them. The sample includes 200,000 to 300,000 clones, about 87% of them seen just once. The CDR3 runs 16 residues. V lost 0 bases and J lost 3, with 12 bases in between. In germline, CDR1 is LNHDA, CDR2 SQIVND (reference sequence). The V call is TRBV19, the J call TRBJ1-5; D unresolved. The TCR originated in an older woman with COVID-19, enrolled during active disease. The material sequenced was peripheral blood. The CDR3 spells CASSIDLRGANQPQHF. The DNA for the CDR3 is TGTGCCAGTAGTATAGATCTCCGGGGTGCCAATCAGCCCCAGCATTTT.